Below, one T cell receptor beta chain is given with its context. This clonotype showed up many times. Its specific antigen is unknown. It has no much larger one-base neighbor in the sample; base qualities were not kept. This record comes from a study of T cells in Graves' hyperthyroidism and ophthalmopathy (dated by TCRdb to the late 2010s). For context, the study as a whole: Peripheral blood was collected at initial diagnosis, before any treatment. Thyroid tissue and blood T-cell repertoires from several Graves' hyperthyroidism patients were also compared in the study. To identify distinguishing TCR V-J signatures, a discovery cohort of around 100 patients was used, comprising fewer than 45 with Graves' ophthalmopathy and approximately 57 with stable Graves' hyperthyroidism. Following sampling, methimazole starting at 30 mg daily was given to hyperthyroidism patients, and high-dose intravenous methylprednisolone was given to ophthalmopathy patients. TCR Vbeta CDR3 sequencing of 140 or so peripheral blood samples (over 40 ophthalmopathy, about 80 hyperthyroidism and 17 progressor patients) is reported in the paper. For training and testing, the approximately 92 patients in the discovery cohort were randomly divided in a 7:3 ratio. An independent validation cohort of under 20 hyperthyroidism patients and 17 patients who later progressed to ophthalmopathy tested prospective prediction of ophthalmopathy. What the study reported, not specific to this receptor: Sample size was not statistically predetermined, and blinding of investigators to group allocation was not performed. Blood samples also contained most of the expanded thyroid clonotypes (frequency above 0.001), which suggests that blood repertoires may reflect thyroid immune responses. A 13 V-J signature model separated ophthalmopathy from stable hyperthyroidism, with around 90% sensitivity and roughly 84% specificity in cross-validation and 80%/75% in testing. In validation, the model predicted progression to ophthalmopathy a median of about 5.9 months before onset, with approximately 68% sensitivity and roughly 79% specificity.

Hyperthyroidism patients were newly diagnosed, with disease duration under 2 months, and aged 18 to 65 years. Exclusion was applied to patients with uncontrolled infections, other autoimmune diseases, pregnancy or lactation. Diagnoses were established on the basis of clinical symptoms, serum thyroxine and TRAb, thyroid ultrasound, and orbital computed tomography. Blood from progressor patients was drawn when they were first diagnosed with hyperthyroidism, before any ophthalmopathy symptoms appeared. PBMCs were isolated from around 10 ml of fresh peripheral blood by Ficoll-Paque density gradient centrifugation. Progressor patients were defined as those initially diagnosed with Graves' hyperthyroidism in whom ophthalmopathy developed during follow-up. Trizol reagent was used to extract total RNA, and RNA quality was then checked on an Agilent 2100 Bioanalyzer. Germline trimming amounts to 4 bases on V and 2 bases on J, with 5 as the count of junction bases outside the gene matches. CDR1 and CDR2 were assigned from the germline V gene (reference sequence) as SGHKS and YYEKEE. Spanning cysteine to phenylalanine, the CDR3 consists of 15 amino acids. Only the CDR3 DNA stays, 45 bases, in frame from base 1.

TCR beta CDR3 regions were amplified from RNA transcripts. The TCR CDR3 was subjected to a first round of RT-PCR using the HTBI primer set and the Qiagen OneStep RT-PCR kit. Libraries were constructed in a second round of multiplex PCR, after which size selection and purification were performed. The libraries were sequenced on an Illumina HiSeq2000 using paired-end 100 bp reads. Per the original workflow: SOAPnuke was used to process the raw data, removing reads that contained adapters or uncalled bases, had a mean Phred below 15, or lacked an exact match to the constant primer or identifier. COPE v1.2.5 was used to merge high-quality paired reads, and clonotypes were defined as unique nucleotide sequences. MiTCR v1.1 was used to align clonotypes to the IMGT TRBV, TRBD and TRBJ reference segments. The analysis was restricted to V-J combinations with a frequency above 0.0001, which together covered about 99% of the repertoires. A TCS score was defined as the ratio of F50 (clonal expansion) to E x V (chaos), with BLOSUM62-based TCRdist applied between CDR3 peptides within each V-J. Welch's t-statistics and random forest reduced 500 to 650 V-J features to roughly 13, which were used in a naive Bayes classifier (R e1071). The public reads were reanalyzed by TCRdb: fastp trimming at Q25, MiXCR alignment, in-frame beta chains only. Here each entry gathers all rows of one CDR3 protein and keeps the most common genes and DNA. TCRdb, not the original authors, processed these V and J calls. This sample is represented by under 300,000 distinct CDR3 sequences; about 15% of them were singletons. The ten largest clonotypes hold around 30% of the sample.

Input material: blood. The V gene is TRBV5-5 and the J gene is TRBJ2-2, with 7 central nucleotides matching TRBD2. This TCR was sampled from a woman in her forties or fifties with Graves' hyperthyroidism that later progressed to Graves' ophthalmopathy. The bases are TGTGCCAGCAGCCCCTGGGACTACAACACCGGGGAGCTGTTTTTT. Its protein is CASSPWDYNTGELFF.